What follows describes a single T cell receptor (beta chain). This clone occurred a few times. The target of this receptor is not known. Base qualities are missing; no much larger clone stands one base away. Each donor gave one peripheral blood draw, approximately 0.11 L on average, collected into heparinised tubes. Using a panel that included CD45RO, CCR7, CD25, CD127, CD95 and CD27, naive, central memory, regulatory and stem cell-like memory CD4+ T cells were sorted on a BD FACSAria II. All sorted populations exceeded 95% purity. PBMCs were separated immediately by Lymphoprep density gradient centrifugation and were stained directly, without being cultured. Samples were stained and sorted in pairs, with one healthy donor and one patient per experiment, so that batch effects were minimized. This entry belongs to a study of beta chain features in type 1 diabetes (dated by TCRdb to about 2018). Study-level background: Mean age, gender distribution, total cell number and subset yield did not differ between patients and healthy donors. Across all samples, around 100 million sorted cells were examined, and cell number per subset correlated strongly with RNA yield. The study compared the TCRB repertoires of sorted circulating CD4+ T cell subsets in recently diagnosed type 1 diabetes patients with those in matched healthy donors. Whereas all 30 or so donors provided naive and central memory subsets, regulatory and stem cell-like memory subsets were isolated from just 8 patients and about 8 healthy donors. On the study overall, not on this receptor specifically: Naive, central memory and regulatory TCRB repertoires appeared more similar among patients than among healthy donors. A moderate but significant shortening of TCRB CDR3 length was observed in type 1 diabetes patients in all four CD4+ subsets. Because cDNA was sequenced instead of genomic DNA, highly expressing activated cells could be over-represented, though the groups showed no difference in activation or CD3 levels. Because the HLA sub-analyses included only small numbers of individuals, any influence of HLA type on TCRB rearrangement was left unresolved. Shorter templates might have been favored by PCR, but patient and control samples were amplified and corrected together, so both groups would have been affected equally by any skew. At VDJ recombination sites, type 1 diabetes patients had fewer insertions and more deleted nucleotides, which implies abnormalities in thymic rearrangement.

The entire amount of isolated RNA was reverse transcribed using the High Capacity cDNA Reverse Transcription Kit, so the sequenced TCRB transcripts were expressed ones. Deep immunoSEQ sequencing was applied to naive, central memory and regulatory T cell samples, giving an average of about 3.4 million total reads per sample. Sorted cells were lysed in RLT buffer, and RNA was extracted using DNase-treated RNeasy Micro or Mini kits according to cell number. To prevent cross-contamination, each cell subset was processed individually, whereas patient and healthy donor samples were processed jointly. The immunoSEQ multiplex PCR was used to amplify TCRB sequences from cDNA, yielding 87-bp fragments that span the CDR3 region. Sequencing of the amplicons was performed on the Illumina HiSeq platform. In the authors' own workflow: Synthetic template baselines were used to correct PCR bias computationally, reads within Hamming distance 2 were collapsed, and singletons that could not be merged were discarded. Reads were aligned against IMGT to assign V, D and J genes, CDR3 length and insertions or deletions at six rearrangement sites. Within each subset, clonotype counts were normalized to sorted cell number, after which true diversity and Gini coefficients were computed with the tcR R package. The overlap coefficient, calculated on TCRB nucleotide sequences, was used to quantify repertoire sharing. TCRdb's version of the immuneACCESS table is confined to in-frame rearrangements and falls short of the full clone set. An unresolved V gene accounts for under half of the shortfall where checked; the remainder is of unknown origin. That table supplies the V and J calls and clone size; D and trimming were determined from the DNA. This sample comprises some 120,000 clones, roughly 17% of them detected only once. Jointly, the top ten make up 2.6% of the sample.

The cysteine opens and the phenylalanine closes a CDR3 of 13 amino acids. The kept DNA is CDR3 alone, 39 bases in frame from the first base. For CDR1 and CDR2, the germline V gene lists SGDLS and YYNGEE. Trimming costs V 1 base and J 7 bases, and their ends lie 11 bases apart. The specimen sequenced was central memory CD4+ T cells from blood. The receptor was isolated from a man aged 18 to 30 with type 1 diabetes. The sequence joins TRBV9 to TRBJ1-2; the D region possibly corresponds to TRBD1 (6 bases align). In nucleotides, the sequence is TGTGCCAGCAGCGTACTTCAAGGGGGTGGCTACACCTTC. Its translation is CASSVLQGGGYTF.